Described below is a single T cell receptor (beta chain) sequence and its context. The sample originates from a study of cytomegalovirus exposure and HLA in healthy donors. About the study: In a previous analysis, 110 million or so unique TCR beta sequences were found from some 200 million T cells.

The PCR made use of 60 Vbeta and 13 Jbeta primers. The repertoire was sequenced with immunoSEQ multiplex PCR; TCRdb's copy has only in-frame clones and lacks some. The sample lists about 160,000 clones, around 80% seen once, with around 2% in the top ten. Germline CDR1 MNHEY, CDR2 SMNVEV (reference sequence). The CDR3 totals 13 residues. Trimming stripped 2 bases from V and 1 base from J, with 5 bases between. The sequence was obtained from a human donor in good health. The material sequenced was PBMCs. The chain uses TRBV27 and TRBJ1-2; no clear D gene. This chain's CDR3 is CASSLSLNYGYTF. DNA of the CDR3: TGTGCCAGCAGTTTAAGCCTTAACTATGGCTACACCTTC.